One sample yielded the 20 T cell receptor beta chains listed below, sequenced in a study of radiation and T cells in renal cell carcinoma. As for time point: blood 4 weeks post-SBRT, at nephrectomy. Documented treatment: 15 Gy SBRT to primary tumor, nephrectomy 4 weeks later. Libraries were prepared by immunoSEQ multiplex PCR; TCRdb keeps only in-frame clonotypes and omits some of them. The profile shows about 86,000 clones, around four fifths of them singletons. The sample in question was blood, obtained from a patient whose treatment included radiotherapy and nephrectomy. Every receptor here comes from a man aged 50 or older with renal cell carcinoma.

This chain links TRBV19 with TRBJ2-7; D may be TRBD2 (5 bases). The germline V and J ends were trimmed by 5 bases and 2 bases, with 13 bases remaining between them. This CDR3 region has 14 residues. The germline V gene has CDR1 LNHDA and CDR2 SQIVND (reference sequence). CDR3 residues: CASSGTISAYEQYF. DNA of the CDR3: TGTGCCAGTAGTGGAACGATTAGCGCCTACGAGCAGTACTTC.

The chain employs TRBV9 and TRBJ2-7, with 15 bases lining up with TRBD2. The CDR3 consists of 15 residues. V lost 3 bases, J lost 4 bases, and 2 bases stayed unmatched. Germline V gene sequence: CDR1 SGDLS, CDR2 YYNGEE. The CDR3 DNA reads TGTGCCAGCAGCGAGGGACTAGCGGGGGGTTACGAGCAGTACTTC. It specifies CASSEGLAGGYEQYF. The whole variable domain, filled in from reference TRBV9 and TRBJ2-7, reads DSGVTQTPKHLITATGQRVTLRCSPRSGDLSVYWYQQSLDQGLQFLIQYYNGEERAKGNILERFSAQQFPDLHSELNLSSLELGDSALYFCASSEGLAGGYEQYFGPGTRLTVT.

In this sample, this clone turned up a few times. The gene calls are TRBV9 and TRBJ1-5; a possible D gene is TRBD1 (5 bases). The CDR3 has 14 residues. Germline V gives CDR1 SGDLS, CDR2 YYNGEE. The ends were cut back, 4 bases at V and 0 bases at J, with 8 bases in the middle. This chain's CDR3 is CASSRGLSNQPQHF. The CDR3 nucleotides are TGTGCCAGCAGCCGGGGACTTAGCAATCAGCCCCAGCATTTT. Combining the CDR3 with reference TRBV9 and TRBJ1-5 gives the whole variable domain DSGVTQTPKHLITATGQRVTLRCSPRSGDLSVYWYQQSLDQGLQFLIQYYNGEERAKGNILERFSAQQFPDLHSELNLSSLELGDSALYFCASSRGLSNQPQHFGDGTRLSIL.

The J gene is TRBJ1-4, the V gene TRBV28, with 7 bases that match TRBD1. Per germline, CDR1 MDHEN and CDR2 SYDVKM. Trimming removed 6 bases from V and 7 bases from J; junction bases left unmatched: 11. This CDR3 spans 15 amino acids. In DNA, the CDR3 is TGTGCCAGCAGAAGACAGGGATGGTTAGGTGAAAAACTGTTTTTT. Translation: CASRRQGWLGEKLFF.

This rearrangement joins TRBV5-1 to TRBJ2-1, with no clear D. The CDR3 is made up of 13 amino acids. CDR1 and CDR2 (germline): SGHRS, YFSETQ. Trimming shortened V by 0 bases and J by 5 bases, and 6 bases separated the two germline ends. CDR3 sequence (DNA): TGCGCCAGCAGCTTGGGGCAGCACAATGAGCAGTTCTTC. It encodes CASSLGQHNEQFF. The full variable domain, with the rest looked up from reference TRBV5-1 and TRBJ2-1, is KAGVTQTPRYLIKTRGQQVTLSCSPISGHRSVSWYQQTPGQGLQFLFEYFSETQRNKGNFPGRFSGRQFSNSRSEMNVSTLELGDSALYLCASSLGQHNEQFFGPGTRLTVL.

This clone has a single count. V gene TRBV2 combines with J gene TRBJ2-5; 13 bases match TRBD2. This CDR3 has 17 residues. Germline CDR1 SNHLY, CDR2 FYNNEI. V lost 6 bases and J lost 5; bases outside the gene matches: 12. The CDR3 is CASSWTSGSRWEETQYF. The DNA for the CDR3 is TGTGCCAGCAGCTGGACTAGCGGGAGCCGATGGGAGGAGACCCAGTACTTC. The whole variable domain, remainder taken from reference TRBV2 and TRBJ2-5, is EPEVTQTPSHQVTQMGQEVILRCVPISNHLYFYWYRQILGQKVEFLVSFYNNEISEKSEIFDDQFSVERPDGSNFTLKIRSTKLEDSAMYFCASSWTSGSRWEETQYFGPGTRLLVL.

The CDR3, as DNA: TGTGCCAGCAGCCGACAGGGAGGGGGGATCAACACTGAAGCTTTCTTT. It translates to CASSRQGGGINTEAFF. This sequence joins TRBV9 and TRBJ1-1; 7 nucleotides agree with TRBD1. The CDR3 totals 16 residues. The germline gives CDR1 SGDLS, CDR2 YYNGEE. Germline trimming cut 4 bases from V and 2 bases from J; bases unmatched to any gene: 11.

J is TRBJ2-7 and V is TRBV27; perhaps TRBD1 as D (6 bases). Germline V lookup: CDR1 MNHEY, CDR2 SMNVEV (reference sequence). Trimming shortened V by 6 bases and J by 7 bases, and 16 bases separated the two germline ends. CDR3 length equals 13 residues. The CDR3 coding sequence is TGTGCCAGCAGAAGAACCGGGACAATAGAGCAGTACTTC. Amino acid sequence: CASRRTGTIEQYF.

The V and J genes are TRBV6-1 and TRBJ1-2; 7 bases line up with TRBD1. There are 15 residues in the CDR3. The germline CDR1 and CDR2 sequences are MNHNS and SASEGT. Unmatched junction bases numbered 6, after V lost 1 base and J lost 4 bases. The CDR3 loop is CASSEGQGRLYGYTF. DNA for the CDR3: TGTGCCAGCAGTGAAGGACAGGGACGACTCTATGGCTACACCTTC.

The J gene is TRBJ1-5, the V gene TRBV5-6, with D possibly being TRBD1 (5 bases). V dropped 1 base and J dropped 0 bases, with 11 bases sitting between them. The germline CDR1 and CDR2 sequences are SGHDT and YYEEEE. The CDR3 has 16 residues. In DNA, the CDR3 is TGTGCCAGCAGCTTGATGGGGCCGGTTAGCAATCAGCCCCAGCATTTT. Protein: CASSLMGPVSNQPQHF. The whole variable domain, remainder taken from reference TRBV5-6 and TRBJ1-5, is DAGVTQSPTHLIKTRGQQVTLRCSPKSGHDTVSWYQQALGQGPQFIFQYYEEEERQRGNFPDRFSGHQFPNYSSELNVNALLLGDSALYLCASSLMGPVSNQPQHFGDGTRLSIL.

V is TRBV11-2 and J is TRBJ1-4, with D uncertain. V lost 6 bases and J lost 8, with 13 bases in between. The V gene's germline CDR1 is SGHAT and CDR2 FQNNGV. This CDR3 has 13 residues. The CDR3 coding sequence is TGTGCCAGCAGTACCTTTAGCGGGGAAAAACTGTTTTTT. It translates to CASSTFSGEKLFF.

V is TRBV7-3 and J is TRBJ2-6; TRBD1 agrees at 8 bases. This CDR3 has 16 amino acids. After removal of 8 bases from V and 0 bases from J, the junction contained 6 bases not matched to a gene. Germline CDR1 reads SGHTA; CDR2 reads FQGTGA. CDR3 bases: TGTGCCAGCGGGGGGACAGGACCCTCTGGGGCCAACGTCCTGACTTTC. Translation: CASGGTGPSGANVLTF. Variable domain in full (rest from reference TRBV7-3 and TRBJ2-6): GAGVSQTPSNKVTEKGKYVELRCDPISGHTALYWYRQSLGQGPEFLIYFQGTGAADDSGLPNDRFFAVRPEGSVSTLKIQRTERGDSAVYLCASGGTGPSGANVLTFGAGSRLTVL.

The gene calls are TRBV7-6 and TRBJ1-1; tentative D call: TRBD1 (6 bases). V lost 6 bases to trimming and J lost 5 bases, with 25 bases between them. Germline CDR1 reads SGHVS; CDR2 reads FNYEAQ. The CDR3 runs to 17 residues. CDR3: CASSSLRGARRGTEAFF. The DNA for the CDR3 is TGTGCCAGCAGTTCCCTCCGGGGGGCGCGAAGAGGGACTGAAGCTTTCTTT.

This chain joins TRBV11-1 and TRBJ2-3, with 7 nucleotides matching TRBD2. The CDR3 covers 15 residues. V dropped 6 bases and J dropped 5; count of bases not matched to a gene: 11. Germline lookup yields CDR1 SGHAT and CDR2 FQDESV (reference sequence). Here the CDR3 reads CASRRTSGTGDTQYF. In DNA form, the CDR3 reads TGTGCCAGCAGAAGGACTAGTGGGACCGGAGATACGCAGTATTTT.

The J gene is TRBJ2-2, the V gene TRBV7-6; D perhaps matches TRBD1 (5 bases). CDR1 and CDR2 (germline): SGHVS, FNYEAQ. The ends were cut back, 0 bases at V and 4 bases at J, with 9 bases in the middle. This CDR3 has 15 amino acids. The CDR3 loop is CASSLAQGGTGELFF. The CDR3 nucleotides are TGTGCCAGCAGCTTAGCTCAGGGTGGCACCGGGGAGCTGTTTTTT.

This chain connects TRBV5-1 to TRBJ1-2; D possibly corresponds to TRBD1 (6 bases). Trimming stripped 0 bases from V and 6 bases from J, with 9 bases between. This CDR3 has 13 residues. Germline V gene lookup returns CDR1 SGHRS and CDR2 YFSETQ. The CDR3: CASSLVGAHGYTF. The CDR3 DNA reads TGCGCCAGCAGCTTGGTGGGGGCCCATGGCTACACCTTC.

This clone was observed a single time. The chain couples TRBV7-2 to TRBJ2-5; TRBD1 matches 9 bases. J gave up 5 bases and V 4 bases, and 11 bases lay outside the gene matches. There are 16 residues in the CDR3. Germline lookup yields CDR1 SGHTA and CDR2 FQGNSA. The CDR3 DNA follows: TGTGCCAGCAGCTACACCCCGGGACAGGGTGAGGAGACCCAGTACTTC. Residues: CASSYTPGQGEETQYF.

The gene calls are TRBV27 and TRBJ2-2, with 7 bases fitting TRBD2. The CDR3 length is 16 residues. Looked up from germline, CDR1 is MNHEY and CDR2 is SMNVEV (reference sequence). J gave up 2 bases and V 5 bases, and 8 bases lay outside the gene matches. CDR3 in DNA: TGTGCCAGCAGTAGTCCGGGACTACCTAACACCGGGGAGCTGTTTTTT. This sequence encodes CASSSPGLPNTGELFF.

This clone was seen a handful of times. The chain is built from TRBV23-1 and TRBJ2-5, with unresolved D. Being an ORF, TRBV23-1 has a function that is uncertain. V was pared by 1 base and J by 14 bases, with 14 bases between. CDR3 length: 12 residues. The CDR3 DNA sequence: TGCGCCAGCAGTCAATTGGGGTGCGCCCTTTACTTC. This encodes CASSQLGCALYF.

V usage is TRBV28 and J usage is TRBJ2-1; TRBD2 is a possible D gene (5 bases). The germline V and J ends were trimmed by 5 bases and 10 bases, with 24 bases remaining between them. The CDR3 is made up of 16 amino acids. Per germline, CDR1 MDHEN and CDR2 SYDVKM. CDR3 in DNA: TGTGCCAGCAGTCCAACTAGGTCCGCCAAGAACGCCGAGCAGTTCTTC. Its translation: CASSPTRSAKNAEQFF. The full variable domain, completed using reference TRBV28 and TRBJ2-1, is DVKVTQSSRYLVKRTGEKVFLECVQDMDHENMFWYRQDPGLGLRLIYFSYDVKMKEKGDIPEGYSVSREKKERFSLILESASTNQTSMYLCASSPTRSAKNAEQFFGPGTRLTVL.